The rows below give T cell receptor beta chains drawn from one sample of a study of T cell repertoires in cytomegalovirus infection. These TCRs' antigens remain unknown. TCRdb redid the calling of the reads with MiXCR, one entry per CDR3 protein. The sample records about 900,000 distinct CDR3 sequences, roughly 30% being singletons. This specimen consisted of cultured CD8+ T cells from PBMCs, obtained from culture after CMV antigen stimulation. The source of these receptors is a human donor in good health (CMV status not recorded). Some clones in this sample may be carry-over from other donors' samples. The CDR3 runs from the conserved cysteine through the conserved F or W. The D gene is left open where the match is weak. Size is omitted from some rows. Given values are once, few, many or a class for expanded clones.

D	V	size	J	CDR3	DNA
NA	TRBV19	NA	TRBJ2-1	CASSIPNYNEQFF	TGTGCCAGTAGTATCCCGAACTACAATGAGCAGTTCTTC
NA	TRBV4-2	many	TRBJ1-1	CASSQDSGFNTEAFF	TGTGCCAGCAGCCAAGATTCTGGATTTAACACTGAAGCTTTCTTT
NA	TRBV7-9	NA	TRBJ1-5	CASSSTGKRGQPQHF	TGTGCCAGCAGCTCGACAGGCAAACGGGGTCAGCCCCAGCATTTT
NA	TRBV19	NA	TRBJ1-1	CASTLENGGRTEAFF	TGTGCCAGTACCCTAGAGAACGGGGGGCGAACTGAAGCTTTCTTT
NA	TRBV7-8	few	TRBJ2-6	CASSLVPVQGLVGANVLTF	TGTGCCAGCAGCTTAGTGCCAGTACAGGGACTGGTTGGGGCCAACGTCCTGACTTTC
TRBD2	TRBV7-2	many	TRBJ2-2	CASSSGRLAGGYTGELFF	TGTGCCAGCAGTTCCGGGCGACTAGCGGGGGGGTACACCGGGGAGCTGTTTTTT
NA	TRBV7-9	few	TRBJ2-1	CASSPLAPEQFF	TGTGCCAGCAGCCCCCTGGCCCCTGAGCAGTTCTTC
NA	TRBV7-2	many	TRBJ1-5	CASSLEANGYSNQPQHF	TGTGCCAGCAGCTTAGAAGCTAACGGGTATAGCAATCAGCCCCAGCATTTT
NA	TRBV12-3/TRBV12-4	NA	TRBJ1-4	CASSLGGVWEKLFF	TGTGCCAGCAGTTTAGGGGGGGTGTGGGAAAAACTGTTTTTT
TRBD1	TRBV4-3	few	TRBJ2-6	CASSRGTGVFSGANVLTF	TGCGCCAGCAGCCGAGGGACAGGGGTTTTCTCTGGGGCCAACGTCCTGACTTTC
NA	TRBV27	NA	TRBJ1-5	CASGGPPQHF	TGTGCCAGCGGAGGTCCGCCCCAGCATTTT
NA	TRBV27	NA	TRBJ1-5	CAGTSVVSNQPQHF	TGTGCCGGCACCTCTGTTGTTAGCAATCAGCCCCAGCATTTT
TRBD2	TRBV7-2	few	TRBJ2-3	CASSTPGGSGGTDTQYF	TGTGCCAGCAGCACCCCAGGTGGTAGCGGGGGCACAGATACGCAGTATTTT
NA	TRBV10-3	once	TRBJ1-1	CATQGSITEAFF	TGTGCCACCCAGGGGAGTATCACTGAAGCTTTCTTT
NA	TRBV6-1	many	TRBJ2-5	CASSEGNGSQETQYF	TGTGCCAGCAGTGAAGGAAACGGGTCCCAAGAGACCCAGTACTTC
NA	TRBV18	few	TRBJ2-3	CASSRERPDTDTQYF	TGTGCCAGCTCACGGGAGAGACCCGACACAGATACGCAGTATTTT
TRBD1	TRBV19	NA	TRBJ1-5	CASNGAGGWGNQPQHF	TGTGCCAGTAATGGCGCAGGGGGATGGGGCAATCAGCCCCAGCATTTT
NA	TRBV7-6	NA	TRBJ2-3	CASSPSLWDLPTDTQYF	TGTGCCAGCAGCCCTAGCCTTTGGGACTTACCCACAGATACGCAGTATTTT
TRBD1	TRBV7-9	NA	TRBJ2-7	CASSNGAGGNYEQYF	TGTGCCAGCAGTAACGGGGCAGGGGGAAACTACGAGCAGTACTTC
NA	TRBV29-1	once	TRBJ1-1	CSVLIYTEAFF	TGCAGCGTTTTAATTTACACTGAAGCTTTCTTT
TRBD1	TRBV6-1	few	TRBJ1-2	CASSDPEPGQDLNYGYTF	TGTGCCAGCAGTGATCCTGAACCGGGACAGGACCTTAACTATGGCTACACCTTC
NA	TRBV12-5	NA	TRBJ2-5	CASVGAGQETQYF	TGTGCTAGTGTGGGGGCCGGACAAGAGACCCAGTACTTC
TRBD1	TRBV15	NA	TRBJ1-1	CATSGQGNGAFF	TGTGCCACCAGCGGACAGGGTAACGGGGCTTTCTTT
NA	TRBV27	few	TRBJ1-6	CASSLSAGEYNSPLHF	TGTGCCAGCAGTTTATCGGCAGGAGAATATAATTCACCCCTCCACTTT
TRBD2	TRBV6-5	few	TRBJ2-5	CASSYSVGLARETQYF	TGTGCCAGCAGTTACTCGGTAGGACTAGCTCGAGAGACCCAGTACTTC
TRBD1	TRBV6-5	NA	TRBJ1-6	CASSYLTGGNSPLHF	TGTGCCAGCAGTTACCTCACAGGGGGGAATTCACCCCTCCACTTT
NA	TRBV6-1	NA	TRBJ2-3	CASSEEGGRTDTQYF	TGTGCCAGCAGTGAGGAGGGGGGACGCACAGATACGCAGTATTTT
NA	TRBV7-9	NA	TRBJ2-3	CASSLAKTDTQYF	TGTGCCAGCAGCTTAGCGAAGACAGATACGCAGTATTTT
NA	TRBV6-1	NA	TRBJ2-5	CASSAELASTQYF	TGTGCCAGCAGTGCGGAGCTCGCATCGACCCAGTACTTC
TRBD2	TRBV6-6	NA	TRBJ2-1	CASSYLRTGGRNEQFF	TGTGCCAGCAGTTACTTGAGAACGGGGGGGAGGAATGAGCAGTTCTTC
TRBD2	TRBV7-2	many	TRBJ2-5	CASSDGTSGLLETQYF	TGTGCCAGCAGCGACGGGACTAGCGGGCTTCTAGAGACCCAGTACTTC
NA	TRBV7-8	NA	TRBJ1-5	CASSLAAGELRYQPQHF	TGTGCCAGCAGCTTAGCCGCAGGGGAACTGAGGTATCAGCCCCAGCATTTT
TRBD1	TRBV12-3/TRBV12-4	NA	TRBJ1-1	CASSRVIGTAGTEAFF	TGTGCCAGCAGTCGAGTAATCGGGACAGCGGGCACTGAAGCTTTCTTT
NA	TRBV11-2	few	TRBJ2-2	CASRPGRWGENTGELFF	TGTGCCAGCAGGCCGGGACGTTGGGGGGAGAACACCGGGGAGCTGTTTTTT
NA	TRBV6-6	NA	TRBJ1-2	CASSFPAGIPYGYTF	TGTGCCAGCAGTTTCCCTGCGGGGATACCTTATGGCTACACCTTC
TRBD1	TRBV2	NA	TRBJ2-1	CASSDSHRGYNEQFF	TGTGCCAGCAGCGACAGTCACAGGGGCTACAATGAGCAGTTCTTC
TRBD1	TRBV19	NA	TRBJ1-5	CASSKGDRDNQPQHF	TGTGCCAGTAGTAAAGGAGACAGGGACAATCAGCCCCAGCATTTT
NA	TRBV7-6	many	TRBJ2-5	CASSPLGETQYF	TGTGCCAGCAGCCCCCTCGGGGAGACCCAGTACTTC
NA	TRBV20-1	NA	TRBJ2-1	CSARDTWLASDNEQFF	TGCAGTGCTAGGGATACCTGGCTAGCTTCCGACAATGAGCAGTTCTTC
NA	TRBV7-3	many	TRBJ1-1	CASSSPARQMNTEAFF	TGTGCCAGCAGCTCCCCAGCGAGACAGATGAACACTGAAGCTTTCTTT